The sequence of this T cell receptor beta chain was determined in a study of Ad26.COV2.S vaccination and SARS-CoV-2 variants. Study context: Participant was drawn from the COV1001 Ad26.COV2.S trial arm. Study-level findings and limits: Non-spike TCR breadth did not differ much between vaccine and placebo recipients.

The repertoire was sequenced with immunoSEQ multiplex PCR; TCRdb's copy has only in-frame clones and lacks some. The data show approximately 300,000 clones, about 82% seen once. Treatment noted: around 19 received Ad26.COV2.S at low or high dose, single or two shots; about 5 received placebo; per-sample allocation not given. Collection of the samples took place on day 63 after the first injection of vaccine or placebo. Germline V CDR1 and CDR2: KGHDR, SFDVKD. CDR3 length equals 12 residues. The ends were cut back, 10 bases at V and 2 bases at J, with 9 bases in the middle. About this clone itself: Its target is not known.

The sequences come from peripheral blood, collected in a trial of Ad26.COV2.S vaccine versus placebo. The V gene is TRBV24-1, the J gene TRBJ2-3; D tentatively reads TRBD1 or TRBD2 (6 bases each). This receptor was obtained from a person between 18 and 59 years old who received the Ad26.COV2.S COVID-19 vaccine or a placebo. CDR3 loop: CATAGHTDTQYF. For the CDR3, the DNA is TGTGCCACGGCGGGACACACAGATACGCAGTATTTT.